This entry features one T cell receptor beta chain sequence. The antigen remains unidentified. The data were produced by immunoSEQ multiplex PCR, yet TCRdb's version contains in-frame clones alone and is incomplete. This sample has around 17,000 clones, with 75% to 90% found just once. The CDR3 has 15 residues. Deletions cut 2 bases from V and 1 base from J, with 12 bases between. Per germline, CDR1 MNHNY and CDR2 SVGAGI (reference sequence). To release intraepithelial and lamina propria lymphocytes, the graft tissue was processed. The sample originates from a study of graft-versus-host responses after intestinal transplantation. Overall study results and limits: High graft-versus-host to host-versus-graft clonal ratios were seen in allografts of patients with graft-donor T cell macrochimerism. Declining HvG levels early post-transplant were linked to peak circulating GvH clone levels. Among recipient marrow samples, GvH clones were found; some appeared first in ileum or blood.

The chain recombines TRBV6-6 with TRBJ2-7, with D perhaps TRBD1 (7 bases). This TCR derives from a human patient who received an intestinal transplant, so some T cells may come from the graft donor. The input for sequencing was ileum tissue, taken about 15 weeks after intestinal transplant. The CDR3 loop is CASSYQAGGSYEQYF. CDR3 bases: TGTGCCAGCAGTTACCAGGCAGGGGGGTCCTACGAGCAGTACTTC.